The T cell receptor beta chain under discussion was sequenced for a study of shared clonotypes between healthy human individuals (dated by TCRdb to the early 2020s). Notes on the research overall: The cohort included a few men and a couple of women between 18 and 49 years of age. The study deeply sequenced blood TCR repertoires of about five healthy adults to estimate repertoire size and the extent of clonotype sharing between individuals. Between about 0.94 and 8.9 billion PBMCs per donor were obtained by leukapheresis. To increase sequencing depth and limit assay-specific biases, different laboratories used diverse techniques to prepare libraries and sequence TCR repertoires. For each donor, CD4 naive and CD4 memory were each run on three plates, CD8 naive on two plates, and CD8 memory on one plate.

Using the deep immunoSEQ assay, TCR CDR3 regions were amplified from genomic DNA by multiplex PCR. Extracted genomic DNA from each cell subset was distributed evenly across all wells of several immunoSEQ 96-well plates, and each plate was treated as a replicate. Each replicate PCR for sorted subsets received about 180 ng genomic DNA, equal to tens of thousands of T cell genomes. Purified libraries were measured with a Qubit 3.0 fluorometer, size-checked on a Bioanalyzer 2100, and measured again with the KAPA Library Quantification kit. Every immunoSEQ 96-well plate was sequenced on a dedicated single-read 150-cycle Illumina NextSeq 550 flow cell. From the authors' description of their analysis: Because the immunoSEQ output held only junctional sequences and lacked quality scores, the filtering could not match the filtering applied to full-length reads. To assign V/J genes and CDR3, sequences were annotated using PyIR, a Python wrapper for IgBLAST v1.9, with IMGT germline references. Reads with weak V/J assignments (E-value above 1e-6), missing CDR3, stop codons, out-of-frame junctions, or ambiguous translated residues were removed. V3J clonotypes were defined as sequences sharing an identical inferred V gene, J gene, and CDR3 amino acid sequence. Percentage overlap between repertoires was computed as shared unique clonotypes divided by the size of the smaller repertoire. Repertoire richness was assessed with RTK rarefaction, the Chao1 estimator, and Recon v2.1 estimates of unobserved clonotypes. OLGA was used to compute generation probabilities for all TCRbeta clonotypes that the gDNA method yielded from a handful of donors. In TCRdb, the immuneACCESS table is reduced to in-frame sequences with V and J assigned. These tables do not hold every clone; where another copy was compared, an unresolved V gene accounts for under half, and the others remain unexplained. The DNA was the basis for D and trimming; V, J and clone size are from that table. This sample has some 2,000,000 clones in its table, and more than 90% of those were observed once. The top ten clones comprise over 0.1% of the sample.

Concerning this clone: This receptor's antigen is unknown. The input lacks base qualities; no much larger clone sits a single base away.

The donors were healthy, HIV-negative adults who had no recently reported acute infections or vaccinations. Every donor was a Caucasian adult living in Nashville, Tennessee, USA. CD4+ T cells were enriched by magnetic negative selection; naive cells were then positively selected on CD45RA, and the negative fraction formed the memory subset. Blood was collected by leukapheresis, and PBMCs were isolated by Ficoll-Histopaque density gradient centrifugation and then cryopreserved in liquid nitrogen vapor phase. Analytical flow cytometry was used to check the purity and quantity of every magnetically sorted T cell population. From each sorted fraction, genomic DNA was isolated and quantified by UV absorbance on a Nanodrop 2000c. V sheds 6 bases and J sheds 6 bases, leaving 17 bases between their ends. The CDR3 starts with the cysteine, ends with the phenylalanine, and has 14 residues. The read is trimmed to its CDR3 DNA, 42 bases read in frame from base 1. CDR1 SNHLY and CDR2 FYNNEI are derived from the germline V gene.

What the work shows at the level of the full study, not this receptor alone: Sampling was limited to blood, and TCR repertoires in tissue likely differ from TCR repertoires in blood. Pairwise subsampling indicated that sequencing depth was expected to affect the degree of clonotype sharing among donors. Incomplete sequencing was indicated by rarefaction of sorted-subset datasets, despite the large sequencing depth. Larger estimated clonotype richness was generally found for naive subsets than for memory subsets. Because the study included only a small number of donors, the genetic and exposure-history diversity represented was limited. When a handful of donors were compared, the shared fraction of clonotypes was roughly 4.8% for naive CD4, 3.5% to 4% for naive CD8, about 2.5% for memory CD4, and approximately 0.4% for memory CD8. Compared with non-shared clonotypes, the clonotypes found in all four sorted-subset donors had higher generation probabilities.

The material sequenced was naive CD4+ T cells sorted from blood. The cell subset or site label of this sample denotes: CD45RA+ positively selected. The rearranged segments are TRBV2 and TRBJ2-5; the best D guess is TRBD2, with 6 bases matching. This clonotype was sampled from a man younger than 35 in good health. The CDR3 amino acid sequence is: CASSPGWGEKTQYF. At the DNA level, the sequence is TGTGCCAGCAGCCCGGGATGGGGGGAGAAGACCCAGTACTTC.